The T cell receptor (beta chain) described here comes from a study of blood T cell repertoires in COVID-19. Overall study context: The cDNA or gDNA used as material had been derived from T cells, B-cell-depleted T cells, or PBMCs.

V lost 5 bases, J lost 8 bases, and 11 bases stayed unmatched. The CDR3 loop spans 14 amino acids. Looked up from germline, CDR1 is PRHDT and CDR2 is FYEKMQ (reference sequence). Sequenced by immunoSEQ multiplex PCR; TCRdb stores in-frame clones only, minus some. Found here are about 130,000 clones, 75% to 90% of them singletons; the top ten hold about 4.3%. This rearrangement joins TRBV13 to TRBJ1-2; 7 bases are a match to TRBD1. The sequence was obtained from a human donor in a cohort sampled during active COVID-19. Input material: peripheral blood. In DNA, the CDR3 is TGTGCCAGCAGCCCCCAGGGGGAAGAAGGGGGCTACACCTTC. Translated, it gives CASSPQGEEGGYTF. Full variable domain (missing parts from reference TRBV13 and TRBJ1-2): AAGVIQSPRHLIKEKRETATLKCYPIPRHDTVYWYQQGPGQDPQFLISFYEKMQSDKGSIPDRFSAQQFSDYHSELNMSSLELGDSALYFCASSPQGEEGGYTFGSGTRLTVV.